There are many counts of the clone carrying this T cell receptor beta chain. Its specificity is unknown. Profiling of TCR beta VDJ combinations and CDR3 sequences used genomic DNA as template. TCRdb analysed the reads with MiXCR anew, one entry per CDR3 protein. The sample includes 55,000 to 80,000 distinct CDR3 sequences, 45% to 60% of them seen just once. This specimen comes from a study of CD8+CD57+ T cells in acquired aplastic anemia. Study-wide background: Healthy donors had, on average, approximately 11 million reads for their CD4+ cells.

Whole-study results and caveats: Patients and controls shared 25 to 30 CD8+ CDR3 sequences, which appeared highly expressed in patients and within their immunodominant clones.

The CDR3 is 17 residues long. Germline V gives CDR1 SEHNR, CDR2 FQNEAQ (reference sequence). V lost 1 base and J 0 bases, leaving 15 bases between the germline ends. The genes are TRBV7-9 and TRBJ1-1, with D maybe TRBD1 (6 bases). Sequenced sample: sorted CD4+, CD8+, or CD8+CD57+ T cells (not recorded which) from PBMCs. The TCR comes from a human donor in good health, serving as a control. The CDR3 spells CASSLGPGDGVNTEAFF. CDR3 nucleotide sequence: TGTGCCAGCAGCTTAGGTCCAGGGGACGGGGTGAACACTGAAGCTTTCTTT.